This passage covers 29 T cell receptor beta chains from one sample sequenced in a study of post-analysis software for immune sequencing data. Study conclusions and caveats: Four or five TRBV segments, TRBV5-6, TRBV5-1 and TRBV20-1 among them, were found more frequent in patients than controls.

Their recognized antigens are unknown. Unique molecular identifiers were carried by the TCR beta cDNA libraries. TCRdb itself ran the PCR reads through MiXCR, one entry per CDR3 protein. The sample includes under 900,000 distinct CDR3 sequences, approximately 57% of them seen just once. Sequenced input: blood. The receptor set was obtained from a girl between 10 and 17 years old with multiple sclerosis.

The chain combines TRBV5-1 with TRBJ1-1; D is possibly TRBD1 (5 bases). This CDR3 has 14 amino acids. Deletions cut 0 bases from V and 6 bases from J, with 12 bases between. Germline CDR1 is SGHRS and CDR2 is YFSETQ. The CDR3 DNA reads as TGCGCCAGCAGCTTGGGTCAGGGTGTTGCTGAAGCTTTCTTT. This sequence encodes CASSLGQGVAEAFF.

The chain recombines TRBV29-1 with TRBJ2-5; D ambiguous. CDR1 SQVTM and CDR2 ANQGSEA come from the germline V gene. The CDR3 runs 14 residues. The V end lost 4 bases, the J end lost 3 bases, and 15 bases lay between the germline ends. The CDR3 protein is CSVVAMSWKETQYF. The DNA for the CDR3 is TGCAGCGTTGTAGCTATGTCGTGGAAAGAGACCCAGTACTTC.

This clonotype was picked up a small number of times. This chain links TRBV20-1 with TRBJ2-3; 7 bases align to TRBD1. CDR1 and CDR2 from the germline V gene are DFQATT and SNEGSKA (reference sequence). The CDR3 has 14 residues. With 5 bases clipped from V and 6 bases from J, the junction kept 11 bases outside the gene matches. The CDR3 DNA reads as TGCAGTGCTCGTCTGAGGGGGCCCGTGGATACGCAGTATTTT. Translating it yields CSARLRGPVDTQYF.

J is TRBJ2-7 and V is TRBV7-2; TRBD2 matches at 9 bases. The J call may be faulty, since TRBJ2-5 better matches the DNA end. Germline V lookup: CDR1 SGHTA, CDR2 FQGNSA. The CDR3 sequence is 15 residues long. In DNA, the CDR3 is TGTGCCAGCAGCTTAGTAGCGGGGGCCGGTGAGACCCAGTACTTC. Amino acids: CASSLVAGAGETQYF.

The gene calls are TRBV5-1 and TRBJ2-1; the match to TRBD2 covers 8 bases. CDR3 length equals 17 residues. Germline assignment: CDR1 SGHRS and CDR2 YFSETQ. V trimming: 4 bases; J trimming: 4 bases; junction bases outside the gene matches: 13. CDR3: CASSPSSGGSIYNEQFF. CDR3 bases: TGCGCCAGCAGCCCCTCGAGCGGGGGATCCATTTACAATGAGCAGTTCTTC.

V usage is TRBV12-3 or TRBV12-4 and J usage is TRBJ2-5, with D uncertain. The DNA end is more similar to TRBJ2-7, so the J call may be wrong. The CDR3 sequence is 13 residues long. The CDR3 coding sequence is TGTGCCAGCAGTCGCCGAGTAAGCTCCGAGCAGTACTTC. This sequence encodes CASSRRVSSEQYF.

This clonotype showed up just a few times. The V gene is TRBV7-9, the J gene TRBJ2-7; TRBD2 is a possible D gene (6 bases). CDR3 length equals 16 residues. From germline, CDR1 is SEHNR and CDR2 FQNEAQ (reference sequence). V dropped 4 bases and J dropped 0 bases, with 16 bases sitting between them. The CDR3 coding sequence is TGTGCCAGCAGCTCCTTTCCCGACGGGGGCTCCTACGAGCAGTACTTC. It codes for CASSSFPDGGSYEQYF. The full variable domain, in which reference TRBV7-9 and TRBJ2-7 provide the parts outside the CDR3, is DTGVSQNPRHKITKRGQNVTFRCDPISEHNRLYWYRQTLGQGPEFLTYFQNEAQLEKSRLLSDRFSAERPKGSFSTLEIQRTEQGDSAMYLCASSSFPDGGSYEQYFGPGTRLTVT.

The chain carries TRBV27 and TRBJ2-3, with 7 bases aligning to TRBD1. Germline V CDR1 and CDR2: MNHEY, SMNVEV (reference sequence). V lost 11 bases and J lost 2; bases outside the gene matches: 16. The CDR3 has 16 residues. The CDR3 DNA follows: TGTGCCTCCCGAAAGGGGGCTAGGTTCCTCACAGATACGCAGTATTTT. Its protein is CASRKGARFLTDTQYF.

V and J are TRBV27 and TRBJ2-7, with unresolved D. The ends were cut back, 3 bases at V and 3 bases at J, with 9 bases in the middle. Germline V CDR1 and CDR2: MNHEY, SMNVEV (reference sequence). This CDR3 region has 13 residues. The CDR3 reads CASSLKVSYEQYF. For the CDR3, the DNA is TGTGCCAGCAGTTTGAAGGTCAGCTACGAGCAGTACTTC.

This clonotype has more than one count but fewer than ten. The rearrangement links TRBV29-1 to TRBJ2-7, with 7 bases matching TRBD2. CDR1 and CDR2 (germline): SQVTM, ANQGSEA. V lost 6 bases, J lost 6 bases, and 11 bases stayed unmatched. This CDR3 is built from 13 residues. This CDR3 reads CSVSPERGPEQYF. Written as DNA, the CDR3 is TGCAGCGTCTCCCCCGAGCGGGGACCCGAGCAGTACTTC.

The CDR3 loop is CASSSWRRDRGLGKDIQYF. CDR3 nucleotides: TGTGCCAGCAGTTCCTGGCGTCGGGACAGGGGTCTGGGGAAAGACATTCAGTACTTC. This sequence joins TRBV6-5 and TRBJ2-4, with TRBD1 identical over 10 bases. Germline CDR1 MNHEY, CDR2 SVGAGI. This CDR3 comprises 19 residues. Trimming took 4 bases from V and 8 from J; bases not matched to a gene: 20.

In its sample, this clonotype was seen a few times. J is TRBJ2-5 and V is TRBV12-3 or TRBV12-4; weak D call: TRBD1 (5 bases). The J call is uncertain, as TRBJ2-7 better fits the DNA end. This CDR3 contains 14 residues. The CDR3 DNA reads TGTGCCAGCAGTTCTGGGGCTCTCTGGTACGAGCAGTACTTC. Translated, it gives CASSSGALWYEQYF.

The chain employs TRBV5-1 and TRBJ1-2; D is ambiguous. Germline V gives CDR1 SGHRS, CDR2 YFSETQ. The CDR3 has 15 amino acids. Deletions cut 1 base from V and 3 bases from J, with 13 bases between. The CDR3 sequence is CASSLSKDGDYGYTF. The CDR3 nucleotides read TGCGCCAGCAGCTTGAGTAAGGACGGAGACTATGGCTACACCTTC. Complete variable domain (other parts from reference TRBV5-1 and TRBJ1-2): KAGVTQTPRYLIKTRGQQVTLSCSPISGHRSVSWYQQTPGQGLQFLFEYFSETQRNKGNFPGRFSGRQFSNSRSEMNVSTLELGDSALYLCASSLSKDGDYGYTFGSGTRLTVV.

CDR3 region: CASSVDPLSGELFF. CDR3 nucleotides: TGTGCCAGCAGCGTAGACCCTCTGAGCGGGGAGCTGTTTTTT. The V call is TRBV9, the J call TRBJ2-2, with D unresolved. The CDR3 is 14 residues long. Trimming left V 0 bases short and J 7 bases short, with 10 bases between. From germline, CDR1 is SGDLS and CDR2 YYNGEE.

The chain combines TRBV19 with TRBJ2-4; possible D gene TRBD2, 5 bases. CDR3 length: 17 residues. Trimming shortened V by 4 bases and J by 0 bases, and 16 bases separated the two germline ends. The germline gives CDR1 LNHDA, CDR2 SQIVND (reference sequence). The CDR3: CASSTSAVSLAKNIQYF. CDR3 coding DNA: TGTGCCAGTAGTACCTCAGCGGTCTCACTAGCCAAAAACATTCAGTACTTC.

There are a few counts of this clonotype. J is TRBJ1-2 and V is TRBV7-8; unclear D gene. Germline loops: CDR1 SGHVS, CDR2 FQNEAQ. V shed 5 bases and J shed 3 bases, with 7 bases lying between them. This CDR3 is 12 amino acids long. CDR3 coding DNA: TGTGCCAGCAGCCAGCCGGACTATGGCTACACCTTC. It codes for CASSQPDYGYTF.

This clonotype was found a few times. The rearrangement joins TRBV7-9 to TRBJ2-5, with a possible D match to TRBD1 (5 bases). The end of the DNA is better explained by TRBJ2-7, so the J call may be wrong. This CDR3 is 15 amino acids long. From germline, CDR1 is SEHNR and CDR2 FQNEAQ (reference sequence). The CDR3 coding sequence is TGTGCCAGCAGCTTAGTAGTCCGGCAGGGTTCCGAGCAGTACTTC. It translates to CASSLVVRQGSEQYF.

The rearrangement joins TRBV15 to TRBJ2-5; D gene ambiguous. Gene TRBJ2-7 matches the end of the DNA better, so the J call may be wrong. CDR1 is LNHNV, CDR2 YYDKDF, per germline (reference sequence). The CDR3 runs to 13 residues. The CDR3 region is CATSRDTEYEQYF. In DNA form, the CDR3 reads TGTGCCACCAGCAGAGATACAGAGTACGAGCAGTACTTC.

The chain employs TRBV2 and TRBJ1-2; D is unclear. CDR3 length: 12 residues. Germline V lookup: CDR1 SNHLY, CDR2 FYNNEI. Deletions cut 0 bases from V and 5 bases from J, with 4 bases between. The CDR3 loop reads CASSEAGYGYTF. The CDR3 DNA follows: TGTGCCAGCAGTGAAGCAGGGTATGGCTACACCTTC.

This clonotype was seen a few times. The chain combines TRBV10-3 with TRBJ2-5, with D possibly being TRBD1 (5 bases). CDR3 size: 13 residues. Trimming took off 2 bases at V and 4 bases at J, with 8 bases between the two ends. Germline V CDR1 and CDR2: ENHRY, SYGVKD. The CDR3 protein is CAISERQGETQYF. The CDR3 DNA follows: TGTGCCATCAGTGAGCGGCAGGGAGAGACCCAGTACTTC.

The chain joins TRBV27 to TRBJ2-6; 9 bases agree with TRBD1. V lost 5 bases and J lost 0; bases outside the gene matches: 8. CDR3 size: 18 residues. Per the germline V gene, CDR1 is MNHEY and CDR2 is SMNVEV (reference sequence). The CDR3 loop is CASSRRQGVSSGANVLTF. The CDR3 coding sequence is TGTGCCAGCAGTCGTCGACAGGGGGTTAGCTCTGGGGCCAACGTCCTGACTTTC.

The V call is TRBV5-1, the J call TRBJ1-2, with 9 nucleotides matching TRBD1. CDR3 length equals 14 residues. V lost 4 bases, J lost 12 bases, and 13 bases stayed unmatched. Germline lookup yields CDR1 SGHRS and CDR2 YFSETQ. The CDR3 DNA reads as TGCGCCAGCAGCCCAGGGACAGGGTCACCGAGGGACACCTTC. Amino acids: CASSPGTGSPRDTF.

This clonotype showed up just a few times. CDR3 bases: TGTGCCAGCAGCGTAGGGCCAGGGGATAGCAATCAGCCCCAGCATTTT. Protein product: CASSVGPGDSNQPQHF. J is TRBJ1-5 and V is TRBV9; possibly TRBD1 for D (6 bases). This CDR3 region has 16 residues. The ends were cut back, 0 bases at V and 0 bases at J, with 10 bases in the middle. Germline loops: CDR1 SGDLS, CDR2 YYNGEE.

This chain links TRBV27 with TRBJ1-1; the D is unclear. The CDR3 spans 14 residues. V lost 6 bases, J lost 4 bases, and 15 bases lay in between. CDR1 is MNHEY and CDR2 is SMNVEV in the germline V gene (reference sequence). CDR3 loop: CASRSAPRGTEAFF. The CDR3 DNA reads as TGTGCCAGCAGATCGGCACCTCGGGGCACTGAAGCTTTCTTT.

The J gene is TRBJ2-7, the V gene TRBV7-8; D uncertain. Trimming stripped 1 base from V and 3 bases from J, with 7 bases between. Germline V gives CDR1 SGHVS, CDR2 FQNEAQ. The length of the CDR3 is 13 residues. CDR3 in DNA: TGTGCCAGCAGCTTAGGAGAGGTCTACGAGCAGTACTTC. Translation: CASSLGEVYEQYF.

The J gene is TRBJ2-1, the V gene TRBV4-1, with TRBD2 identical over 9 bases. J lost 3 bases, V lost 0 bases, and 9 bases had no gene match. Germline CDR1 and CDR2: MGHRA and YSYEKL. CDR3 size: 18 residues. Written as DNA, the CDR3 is TGCGCCAGCAGCCAAGATCTGCCAGCGGGAGGTCTCTACAATGAGCAGTTCTTC. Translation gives CASSQDLPAGGLYNEQFF.

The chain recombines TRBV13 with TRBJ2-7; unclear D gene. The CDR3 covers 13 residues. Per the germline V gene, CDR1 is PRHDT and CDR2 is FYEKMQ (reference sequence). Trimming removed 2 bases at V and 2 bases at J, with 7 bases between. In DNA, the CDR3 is TGTGCCAGCAGCTTAAAGCACGCCTACGAGCAGTACTTC. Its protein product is CASSLKHAYEQYF.

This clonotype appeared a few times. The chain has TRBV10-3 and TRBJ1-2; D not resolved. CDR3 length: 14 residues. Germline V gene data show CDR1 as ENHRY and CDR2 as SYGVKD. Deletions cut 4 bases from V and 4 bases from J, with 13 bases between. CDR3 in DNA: TGTGCCATCAGTGTGGAGAGGGAGGGCTATGGCTACACCTTC. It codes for CAISVEREGYGYTF.

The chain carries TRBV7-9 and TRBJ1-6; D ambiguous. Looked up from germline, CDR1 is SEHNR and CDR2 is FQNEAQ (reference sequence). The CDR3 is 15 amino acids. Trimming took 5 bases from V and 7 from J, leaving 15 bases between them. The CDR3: CASSPGGQRNSPLHF. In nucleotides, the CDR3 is TGTGCCAGCAGCCCCGGCGGGCAGCGAAATTCACCCCTCCACTTT.